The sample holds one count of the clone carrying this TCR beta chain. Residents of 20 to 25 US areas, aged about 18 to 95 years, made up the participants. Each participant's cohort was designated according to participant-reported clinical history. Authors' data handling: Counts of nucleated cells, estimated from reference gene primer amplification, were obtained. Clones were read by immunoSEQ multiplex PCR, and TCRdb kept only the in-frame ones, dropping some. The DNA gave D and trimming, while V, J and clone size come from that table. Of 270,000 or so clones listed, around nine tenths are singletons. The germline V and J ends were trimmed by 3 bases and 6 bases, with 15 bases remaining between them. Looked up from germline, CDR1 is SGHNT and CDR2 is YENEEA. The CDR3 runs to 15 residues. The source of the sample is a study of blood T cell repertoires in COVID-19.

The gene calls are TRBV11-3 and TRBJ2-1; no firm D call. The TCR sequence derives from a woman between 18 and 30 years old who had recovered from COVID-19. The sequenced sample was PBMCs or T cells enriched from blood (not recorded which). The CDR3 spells CASSLTRLNSNEQFF. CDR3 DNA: TGTGCCAGCAGCTTGACGCGGCTAAATAGCAATGAGCAGTTCTTC.